This T cell receptor (beta chain) came from a study of OX40 agonist ivuxolimab in advanced cancers. This clone came up once. With 6 bases removed from V and 4 bases from J, the gap between germline ends came to 9 bases. The CDR3 extends over 13 amino acids. Per germline, CDR1 MNHEY and CDR2 SMNVEV (reference sequence). The protocol was immunoSEQ multiplex PCR, while the TCRdb copy is restricted to in-frame clones and leaves out a portion. Of about 62,000 clones in the sample, approximately 85% are singletons; the top ten hold about a tenth. The TCR originated in an adult with an advanced solid tumor such as melanoma, head and neck, liver or kidney cancer. The rearrangement uses TRBV27 and TRBJ1-4; no firm D call. Specimen: CD4+ or CD8+ T cells sorted from blood, collected in a trial of the OX40 agonist ivuxolimab. DNA for the CDR3: TGTGCCAGCAGAGGCCATCTTAATGAAAAACTGTTTTTT. It translates to CASRGHLNEKLFF.